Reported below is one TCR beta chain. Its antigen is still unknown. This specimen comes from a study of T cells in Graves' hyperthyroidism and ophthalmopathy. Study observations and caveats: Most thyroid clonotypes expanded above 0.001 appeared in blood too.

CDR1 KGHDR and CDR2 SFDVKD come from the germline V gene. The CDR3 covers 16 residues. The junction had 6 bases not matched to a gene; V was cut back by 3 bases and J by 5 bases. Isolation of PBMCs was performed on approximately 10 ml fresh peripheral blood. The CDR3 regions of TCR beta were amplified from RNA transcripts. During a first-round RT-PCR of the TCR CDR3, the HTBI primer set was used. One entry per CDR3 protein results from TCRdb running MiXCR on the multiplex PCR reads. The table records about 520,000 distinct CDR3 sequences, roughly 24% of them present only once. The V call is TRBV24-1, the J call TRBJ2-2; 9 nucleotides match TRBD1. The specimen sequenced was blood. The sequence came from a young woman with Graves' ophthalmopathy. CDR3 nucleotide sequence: TGTGCCACCAGTGATCATACAGGGGGCGAGACCGGGGAGCTGTTTTTT. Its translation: CATSDHTGGETGELFF.